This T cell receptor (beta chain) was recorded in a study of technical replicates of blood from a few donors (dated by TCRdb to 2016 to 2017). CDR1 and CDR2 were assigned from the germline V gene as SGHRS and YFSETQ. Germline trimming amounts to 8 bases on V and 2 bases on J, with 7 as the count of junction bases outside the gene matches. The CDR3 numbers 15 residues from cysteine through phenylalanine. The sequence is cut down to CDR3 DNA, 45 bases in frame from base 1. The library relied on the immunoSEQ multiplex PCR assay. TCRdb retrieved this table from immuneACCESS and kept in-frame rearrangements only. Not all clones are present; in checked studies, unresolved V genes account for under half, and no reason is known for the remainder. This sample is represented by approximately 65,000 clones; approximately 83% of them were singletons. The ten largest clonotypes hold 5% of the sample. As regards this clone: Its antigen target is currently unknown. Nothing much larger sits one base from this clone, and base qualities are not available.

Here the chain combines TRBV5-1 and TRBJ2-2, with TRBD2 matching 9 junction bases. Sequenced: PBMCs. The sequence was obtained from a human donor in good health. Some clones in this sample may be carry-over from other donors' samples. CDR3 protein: CASTDSGGNTGELFF. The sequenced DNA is TGCGCCAGTACTGATAGCGGGGGAAACACCGGGGAGCTGTTTTTT.